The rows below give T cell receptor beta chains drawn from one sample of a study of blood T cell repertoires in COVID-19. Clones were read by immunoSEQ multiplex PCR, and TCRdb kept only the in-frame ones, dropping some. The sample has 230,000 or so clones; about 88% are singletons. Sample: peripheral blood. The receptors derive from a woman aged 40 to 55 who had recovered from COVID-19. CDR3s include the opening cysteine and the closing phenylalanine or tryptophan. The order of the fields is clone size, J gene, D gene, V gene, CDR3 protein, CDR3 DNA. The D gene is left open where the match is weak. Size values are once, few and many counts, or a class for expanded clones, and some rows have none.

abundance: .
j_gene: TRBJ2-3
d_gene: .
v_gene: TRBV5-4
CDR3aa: CASSRGGSTDTQYF
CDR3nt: TGTGCCAGCAGTAGGGGGGGTTCGACAGATACGCAGTATTTT

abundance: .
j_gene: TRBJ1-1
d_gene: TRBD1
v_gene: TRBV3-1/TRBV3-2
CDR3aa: CASSQAGQINTEAFF
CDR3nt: TGTGCCAGCAGCCAAGCGGGACAGATTAACACTGAAGCTTTCTTT

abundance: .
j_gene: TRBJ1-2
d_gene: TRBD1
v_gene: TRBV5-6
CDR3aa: CASSLTDRGPGYTF
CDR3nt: TGTGCCAGCAGCTTAACGGACAGGGGGCCTGGCTACACCTTC

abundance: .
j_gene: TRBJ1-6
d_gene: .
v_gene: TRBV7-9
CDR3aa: CASSSNPGRSPLHF
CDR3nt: TGTGCCAGCAGCTCAAATCCAGGGCGTTCACCCCTCCACTTT

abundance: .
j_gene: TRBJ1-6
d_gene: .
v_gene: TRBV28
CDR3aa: CASGQFQSPLHF
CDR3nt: TGTGCCAGCGGGCAATTCCAGTCACCCCTCCACTTT

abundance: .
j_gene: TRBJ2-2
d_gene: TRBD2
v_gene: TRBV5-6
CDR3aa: CASSRTSGRGDTGELFF
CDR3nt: TGTGCCAGCAGCCGGACTAGCGGGAGAGGGGACACCGGGGAGCTGTTTTTT

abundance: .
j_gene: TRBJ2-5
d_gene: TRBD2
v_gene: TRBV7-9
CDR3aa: CASSRHRSAGVGETQYF
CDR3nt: TGTGCCAGCAGCCGCCACCGTTCAGCGGGAGTTGGAGAGACCCAGTACTTC

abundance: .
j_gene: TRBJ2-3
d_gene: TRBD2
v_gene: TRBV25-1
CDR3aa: CASSEFPGLGTQYF
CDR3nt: TGTGCCAGCAGTGAATTTCCGGGACTAGGAACGCAGTATTTT

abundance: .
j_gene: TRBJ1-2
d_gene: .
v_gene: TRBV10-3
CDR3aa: CAISGRGETGYTF
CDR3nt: TGTGCCATCAGTGGCAGGGGAGAAACTGGCTACACCTTC

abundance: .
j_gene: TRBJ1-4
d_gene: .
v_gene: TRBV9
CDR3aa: CASSVGQGNEKLFF
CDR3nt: TGTGCCAGCAGCGTCGGGCAGGGGAATGAAAAACTGTTTTTT

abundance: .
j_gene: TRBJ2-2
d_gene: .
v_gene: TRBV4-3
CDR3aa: CASSQDRGSVTGELFF
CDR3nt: TGCGCCAGCAGCCAAGATAGGGGGTCGGTCACCGGGGAGCTGTTTTTT

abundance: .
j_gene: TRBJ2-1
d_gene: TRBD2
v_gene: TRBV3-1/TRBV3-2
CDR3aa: CASSQEGLAGRDPRDEQFF
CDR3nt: TGTGCCAGCAGCCAAGAGGGACTAGCGGGGCGCGACCCCCGGGATGAGCAGTTCTTC

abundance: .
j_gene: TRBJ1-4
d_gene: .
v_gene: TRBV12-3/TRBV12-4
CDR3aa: CASGRSTNEKLFF
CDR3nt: TGTGCCAGCGGGCGATCAACTAATGAAAAACTGTTTTTT

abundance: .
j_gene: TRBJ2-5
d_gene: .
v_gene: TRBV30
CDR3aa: CAWRLSGETQYF
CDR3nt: TGTGCCTGGAGGTTATCCGGAGAGACCCAGTACTTC

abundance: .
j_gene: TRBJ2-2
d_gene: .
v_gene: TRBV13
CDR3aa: CASSFSGTNTGELFF
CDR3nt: TGTGCCAGCAGCTTCTCCGGGACAAACACCGGGGAGCTGTTTTTT

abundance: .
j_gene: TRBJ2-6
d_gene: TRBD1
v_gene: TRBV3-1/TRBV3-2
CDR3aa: CASGQVTNVLTF
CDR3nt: TGTGCCAGCGGACAGGTGACTAACGTCCTGACTTTC

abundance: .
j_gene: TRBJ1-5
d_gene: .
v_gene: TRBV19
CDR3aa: CASMVPGPQHF
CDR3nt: TGTGCCAGTATGGTTCCGGGGCCCCAGCATTTT

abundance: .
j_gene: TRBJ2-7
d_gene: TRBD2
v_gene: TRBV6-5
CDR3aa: CASSYETSAAYEQYF
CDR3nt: TGTGCCAGCAGTTACGAGACTAGCGCGGCCTACGAGCAGTACTTC

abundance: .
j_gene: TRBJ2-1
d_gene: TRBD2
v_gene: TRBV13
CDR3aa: CASSLELGGASGANEQFF
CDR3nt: TGTGCCAGCAGCTTAGAATTAGGTGGGGCTAGCGGGGCCAATGAGCAGTTCTTC

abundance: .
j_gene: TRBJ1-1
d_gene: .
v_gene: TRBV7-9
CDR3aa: CASSQQGRAEAFF
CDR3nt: TGTGCCAGCAGCCAACAGGGTAGGGCTGAAGCTTTCTTT

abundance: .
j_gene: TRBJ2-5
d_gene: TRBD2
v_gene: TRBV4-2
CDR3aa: CASSPTSGSFETQYF
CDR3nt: TGTGCCAGCAGCCCGACTAGCGGGAGTTTTGAGACCCAGTACTTC

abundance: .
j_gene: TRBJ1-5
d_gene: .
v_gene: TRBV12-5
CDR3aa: CASGLATQFGHQPQHF
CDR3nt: TGTGCTAGTGGTTTGGCAACCCAGTTTGGTCATCAGCCCCAGCATTTT

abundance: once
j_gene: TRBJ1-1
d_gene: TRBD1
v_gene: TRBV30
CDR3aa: CAWRNIRDRNTEAFF
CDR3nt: TGTGCCTGGAGGAATATCCGGGACAGGAACACTGAAGCTTTCTTT

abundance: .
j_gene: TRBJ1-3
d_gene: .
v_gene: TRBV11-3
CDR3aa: CASSLNSGNTIYF
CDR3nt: TGTGCCAGCAGCCTTAACTCGGGAAACACCATATATTTT

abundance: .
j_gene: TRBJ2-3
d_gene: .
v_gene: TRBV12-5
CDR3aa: CASGLSVPSTDTQYF
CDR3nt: TGTGCTAGTGGTTTATCAGTGCCTAGCACAGATACGCAGTATTTT

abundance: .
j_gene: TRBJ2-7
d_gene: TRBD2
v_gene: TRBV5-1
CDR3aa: CASSLGAGATYEQYF
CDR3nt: TGCGCCAGCAGCTTGGGAGCGGGGGCAACCTACGAGCAGTACTTC

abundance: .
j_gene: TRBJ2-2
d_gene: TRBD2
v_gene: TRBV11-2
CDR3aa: CASSRGLVSTGELFF
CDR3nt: TGTGCCAGCAGCCGAGGACTAGTGAGCACCGGGGAGCTGTTTTTT

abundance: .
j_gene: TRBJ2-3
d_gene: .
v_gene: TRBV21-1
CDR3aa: CASSIRLAGPLDTQYF
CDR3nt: TGTGCCAGCAGCATTCGACTAGCGGGTCCTTTGGATACGCAGTATTTT

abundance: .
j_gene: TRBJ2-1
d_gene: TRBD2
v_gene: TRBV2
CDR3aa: CASTRLAGGGEQFF
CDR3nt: TGTGCCAGCACTCGACTAGCGGGAGGGGGGGAGCAGTTCTTC

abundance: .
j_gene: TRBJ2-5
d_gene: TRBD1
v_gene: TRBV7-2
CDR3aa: CASSLSGDRVETQYF
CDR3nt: TGTGCCAGCAGCTTAAGTGGGGACAGGGTAGAGACCCAGTACTTC

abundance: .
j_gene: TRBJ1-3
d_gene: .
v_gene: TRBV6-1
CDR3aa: CASSEGWGAGNTIYF
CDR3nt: TGTGCCAGCAGTGAAGGATGGGGGGCTGGAAACACCATATATTTT

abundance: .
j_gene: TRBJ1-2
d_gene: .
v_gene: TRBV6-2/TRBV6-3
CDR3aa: CASSYPLIGGYTF
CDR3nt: TGTGCCAGCAGTTACCCCTTGATCGGTGGCTACACCTTC

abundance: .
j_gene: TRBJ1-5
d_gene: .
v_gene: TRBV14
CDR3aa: CASSQSEWQPQHF
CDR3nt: TGTGCCAGCAGCCAATCGGAGTGGCAGCCCCAGCATTTT

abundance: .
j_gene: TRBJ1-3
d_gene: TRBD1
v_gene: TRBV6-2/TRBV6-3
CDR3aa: CASSSYRGAGNTIYF
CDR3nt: TGTGCCAGCAGTTCTTACAGGGGAGCCGGAAACACCATATATTTT

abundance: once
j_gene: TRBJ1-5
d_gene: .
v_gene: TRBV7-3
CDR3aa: CASSLGGKQPQHF
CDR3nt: TGTGCCAGCAGCTTGGGGGGAAAGCAGCCCCAGCATTTT

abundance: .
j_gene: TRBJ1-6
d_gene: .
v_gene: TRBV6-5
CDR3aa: CASSLAGGSYNSPLHF
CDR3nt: TGTGCCAGCAGTTTGGCTGGAGGCTCCTATAATTCACCCCTCCACTTT

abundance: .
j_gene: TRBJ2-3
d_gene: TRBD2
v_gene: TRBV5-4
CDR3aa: CASSFVSGGLSDTQYF
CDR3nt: TGTGCCAGCAGCTTCGTTAGCGGGGGGTTGTCAGATACGCAGTATTTT

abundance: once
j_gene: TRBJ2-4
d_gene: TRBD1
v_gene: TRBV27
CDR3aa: CASSFTGTGDIQYF
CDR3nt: TGTGCCAGCAGTTTCACCGGGACAGGAGACATTCAGTACTTC

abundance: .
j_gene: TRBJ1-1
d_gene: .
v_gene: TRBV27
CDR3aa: CATWSPPNTEAFF
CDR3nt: TGTGCCACCTGGAGTCCCCCGAACACTGAAGCTTTCTTT

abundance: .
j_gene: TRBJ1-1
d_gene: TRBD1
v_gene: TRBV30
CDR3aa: CAWSPRGLNTEAFF
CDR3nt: TGTGCCTGGAGTCCTAGGGGGCTGAACACTGAAGCTTTCTTT

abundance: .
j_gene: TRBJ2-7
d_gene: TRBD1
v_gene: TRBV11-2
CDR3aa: CASSLGDRASYEQYF
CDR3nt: TGTGCCAGCAGCTTAGGGGACAGGGCATCCTACGAGCAGTACTTC

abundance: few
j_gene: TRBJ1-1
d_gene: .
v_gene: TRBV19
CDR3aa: CASRQFMNTEAFF
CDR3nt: TGTGCCAGTCGACAGTTTATGAACACTGAAGCTTTCTTT